The entry below describes one T cell receptor (beta chain). Generated by immunoSEQ multiplex PCR, the TCRdb table keeps only in-frame clones and is missing some. Among around 130,000 clones listed, 75% to 90% were seen once. The data were obtained in a study of blood T cell repertoires in COVID-19. Looking at the study overall: Researchers got acute and convalescent COVID-19 samples from the United States, Italy and Spain. The cDNA or gDNA used as material had been derived from T cells, B-cell-depleted T cells, or PBMCs.

Germline CDR1 LGHNA, CDR2 YSLEER. V shed 0 bases and J shed 5 bases, with 15 bases lying between them. The CDR3 runs 16 residues. V is TRBV4-3 and J is TRBJ2-3, with a weak D call TRBD1 (6 bases). The clonotype comes from a woman over 75 with acute or convalescent COVID-19. Specimen: peripheral blood. As DNA, the CDR3 is TGCGCCAGCAGCCAAGAAATCACAGGGTGGGGAGATACGCAGTATTTT. Encoded protein: CASSQEITGWGDTQYF.